Detailed here is one T cell receptor beta chain. The CDR3 extends over 14 amino acids. Trimming at V came to 6 bases and at J to 2 bases, leaving 7 bases not matched to a gene. Germline values: CDR1 SQVTM, CDR2 ANQGSEA. This specimen belongs to a study of blood T cell repertoires in COVID-19. Study context: Sources were T cells, B-cell-depleted T cells, or PBMCs; the material itself was cDNA or gDNA.

Only in-frame clones appear in the TCRdb table, and some are missing; sequencing was by immunoSEQ multiplex PCR. The sample records 60,000 or so clones, approximately 85% being singletons. This clonotype was obtained from a human donor in a cohort sampled during active COVID-19. This rearrangement joins TRBV29-1 to TRBJ1-5; 7 bases are a match to TRBD1. The material sequenced was peripheral blood. The CDR3 sequence: CSVGAGTGNQPQHF. The CDR3, as DNA: TGCAGCGTCGGAGCCGGGACAGGCAATCAGCCCCAGCATTTT.